A single sample gave rise to the 25 T cell receptor beta chains below, sequenced in a study of blood T cells in healthy people across ages. Sample-barcoded 5' priming and a J-beta primer mix drove a second PCR of about 6 to 12 cycles. TCRdb re-called the 5' RACE reads through MiXCR, storing one row per CDR3 protein. Of 700,000 to 950,000 distinct CDR3 sequences in the sample, roughly 60% were seen once. Sequencing was performed on blood. Every receptor here comes from a man younger than 45 in good health.

The chain combines TRBV29-1 with TRBJ1-1, with 10 bases fitting TRBD1. Germline V gene sequence: CDR1 SQVTM, CDR2 ANQGSEA. Losses at the gene ends were 7 bases for V and 1 base for J; bases not matched to a gene: 3. The CDR3 length is 13 residues. This CDR3 reads CSAWTGGNTEAFF. The CDR3 DNA reads TGCAGCGCCTGGACAGGGGGGAACACTGAAGCTTTCTTT.

J is TRBJ2-4 and V is TRBV3-1; a possible D gene is TRBD2 (5 bases). Germline loops: CDR1 LGHDT, CDR2 YNNKEL (reference sequence). The CDR3 runs to 21 residues. Trimming pared 2 bases from V and 1 base from J, leaving 27 bases between. The CDR3 coding sequence is TGTGCCAGCAGCCAACGGGAAGGTTCTACCCTGTCAACCTGGGCCAAAAACATTCAGTACTTC. This sequence encodes CASSQREGSTLSTWAKNIQYF.

This clonotype was seen a handful of times. The chain employs TRBV20-1 and TRBJ1-1; D not certain. V was clipped by 2 bases and J by 11 bases, with 18 bases between them. This CDR3 region has 13 residues. The germline gives CDR1 DFQATT, CDR2 SNEGSKA (reference sequence). For the CDR3, the DNA is TGCAGTGCTAGAAGAGAGGGCAAGGCCGGGGCTTTCTTT. Its translation: CSARREGKAGAFF.

This sequence joins TRBV20-1 and TRBJ2-5, with 8 bases lining up with TRBD2. CDR1 and CDR2 from the germline V gene are DFQATT and SNEGSKA (reference sequence). The CDR3 is 15 amino acids. V dropped 4 bases and J dropped 5; count of bases not matched to a gene: 12. CDR3: CSAINPAGVWETQYF. CDR3 DNA sequence: TGCAGTGCTATAAACCCAGCGGGAGTTTGGGAGACCCAGTACTTC.

This clonotype was seen a single time. The DNA of the CDR3 is TGCGCCAGCAGCCAAAATACAGGGCGTTACGAGCAGTACTTC. This translates into CASSQNTGRYEQYF. The V and J genes are TRBV4-3 and TRBJ2-5, with D tentatively TRBD1 (6 bases). With the DNA end fitting TRBJ2-7 better, the J assignment may be wrong. Germline CDR1 and CDR2: LGHNA and YSLEER. The CDR3 has 14 residues.

This rearrangement joins TRBV11-3 to TRBJ1-2; D unresolved. CDR1 and CDR2 from the germline V gene are SGHNT and YENEEA. V gave up 5 bases and J gave up 3 bases, with 16 bases separating them. The length of the CDR3 is 15 residues. CDR3 nucleotide sequence: TGTGCCAGCAGCCTCCGGGTCTTGGCGGACTATGGCTACACCTTC. Amino acids: CASSLRVLADYGYTF.

The genes are TRBV10-3 and TRBJ2-3; 7 nucleotides align to TRBD1. Germline CDR1 reads ENHRY; CDR2 reads SYGVKD. V was clipped by 6 bases and J by 4 bases; unmatched bases: 4. CDR3 size: 13 residues. In nucleotides, the CDR3 is TGTGCCATCAGCGACAGGGAGCCAGATACGCAGTATTTT. Encoded protein: CAISDREPDTQYF.

In this sample, this clonotype turned up a few times. V usage is TRBV10-3 and J usage is TRBJ1-2; no reliable D call. The CDR3 is 12 amino acids. Trimming shortened V by 8 bases and J by 4 bases, and 11 bases separated the two germline ends. Germline CDR1 reads ENHRY; CDR2 reads SYGVKD. The CDR3 region has the DNA TGTGCCATCCGCCCCGAGGGCTATGGCTACACCTTC. Its protein is CAIRPEGYGYTF.

The gene calls are TRBV3-1 and TRBJ2-4; maybe TRBD1 (6 bases). The DNA matches TRBJ2-7 better at its end, which makes the J call doubtful. The V gene's germline CDR1 is LGHDT and CDR2 YNNKEL (reference sequence). CDR3 length equals 12 residues. The chain's CDR3 is CASSLTGLEQYF. The CDR3 bases are TGTGCCAGCAGCCTGACAGGTCTCGAGCAGTACTTC.

The genes are TRBV28 and TRBJ2-1; possibly TRBD2 for D (5 bases). Trimming removed 7 bases at V and 1 base at J, with 8 bases between. Germline CDR1 is MDHEN and CDR2 is SYDVKM. This CDR3 is built from 13 residues. The CDR3 is CASIARSYNEQFF. The DNA of the CDR3 is TGTGCCAGCATAGCGAGATCCTACAATGAGCAGTTCTTC. Using reference TRBV28 and TRBJ2-1 for the parts outside the CDR3, the full variable domain is DVKVTQSSRYLVKRTGEKVFLECVQDMDHENMFWYRQDPGLGLRLIYFSYDVKMKEKGDIPEGYSVSREKKERFSLILESASTNQTSMYLCASIARSYNEQFFGPGTRLTVL.

The chain has TRBV21-1 and TRBJ2-1; the table names TRBD2, a call not compared with the DNA. TRBV21-1 is listed as a pseudogene. This CDR3 has 15 amino acids. DNA for the CDR3: TGTGCCAGCCCCCTGGCGAGGGGGAGGGCGAATGAGCAGTTCTTC. Translation: CASPLARGRANEQFF.

In its sample, this clonotype was seen a few times. CDR3: CASSPQGALREQYF. DNA for the CDR3: TGTGCCAGCAGTCCACAGGGGGCGCTTAGGGAGCAGTACTTC. This chain joins TRBV25-1 and TRBJ2-7; 9 nucleotides align to TRBD1. Trimming took 5 bases from V and 7 from J; bases not matched to a gene: 9. CDR1 is MGHDK, CDR2 SYGVNS, per germline. The CDR3 has 14 residues.

The chain recombines TRBV4-3 with TRBJ1-6; D call uncertain. Germline V CDR1 and CDR2: LGHNA, YSLEER. The V gene lost 0 bases and the J gene lost 12 bases, with 9 bases spanning the gap. The CDR3 is made up of 13 amino acids. The CDR3 here is CASSQDHQKPLHF. In nucleotides, the CDR3 is TGCGCCAGCAGCCAAGATCACCAGAAACCCCTCCACTTT.

This chain uses TRBV29-1 with TRBJ1-5; D is perhaps TRBD1 (5 bases). Germline V lookup: CDR1 SQVTM, CDR2 ANQGSEA. The CDR3 covers 14 residues. The V and J ends lost 5 bases and 1 base respectively, with 12 bases between them. CDR3 residues: CSVRSGGSNQPQHF. The CDR3 DNA follows: TGCAGCGTTCGCTCTGGGGGAAGCAATCAGCCCCAGCATTTT.

The chain recombines TRBV7-9 with TRBJ2-1; no clear D. The CDR3 covers 14 residues. In germline, CDR1 is SEHNR, CDR2 FQNEAQ (reference sequence). V lost 2 bases and J lost 5, with 10 bases in between. CDR3 residues: CASSLSLGNNEQFF. CDR3 bases: TGTGCCAGCAGCTTATCCCTAGGCAACAATGAGCAGTTCTTC.

The J gene is TRBJ2-2, the V gene TRBV6-5; 7 bases fit TRBD1. Germline V gene lookup returns CDR1 MNHEY and CDR2 SVGAGI. With 3 bases clipped from V and 3 bases from J, the junction kept 7 bases outside the gene matches. The CDR3 loop spans 16 amino acids. CDR3 coding DNA: TGTGCCAGCAGTTATGATACAGGGGTGTACACCGGGGAGCTGTTTTTT. It codes for CASSYDTGVYTGELFF.

This clonotype was seen more than once but under ten times. The rearrangement joins TRBV20-1 to TRBJ2-5; unclear D gene. Germline V gives CDR1 DFQATT, CDR2 SNEGSKA (reference sequence). CDR3 length: 13 residues. With 5 bases removed from V and 5 bases from J, the gap between germline ends came to 15 bases. CDR3 region: CSAPDFPRETQYF. In nucleotides, the CDR3 is TGCAGTGCTCCCGATTTCCCCAGGGAGACCCAGTACTTC.

This clonotype was seen a handful of times. V and J are TRBV29-1 and TRBJ2-3; possible D gene TRBD2, 6 bases. Germline CDR1 is SQVTM and CDR2 is ANQGSEA. V dropped 5 bases and J dropped 0 bases, with 9 bases sitting between them. This CDR3 contains 13 residues. The CDR3 region has the DNA TGCAGCGTTCGGGAGCAAAGCACAGATACGCAGTATTTT. This encodes CSVREQSTDTQYF.

Comment on this clonotype: One end of the junction fails to match germline, which may point to a read error. V gene TRBV5-1 combines with J gene TRBJ1-5; D ambiguous. Germline values: CDR1 SGHRS, CDR2 YFSETQ. This CDR3 comprises 13 residues. The CDR3 DNA follows: TGTGCCAGCAGCTTAGGAGGCGCTCAGCCCCAGCATTTT. Protein product: CASSLGGAQPQHF.

CDR3 amino acids: CASSGSPSGKNINSYNEQFF. The CDR3 coding sequence is TGTGCCAGCAGTGGATCACCTAGCGGCAAAAACATTAACTCCTACAATGAGCAGTTCTTC. V usage is TRBV28 and J usage is TRBJ2-1, with 7 bases identical to TRBD2. The CDR3 has 20 amino acids. The V segment lost 5 bases and the J segment 0 bases; nucleotides outside the gene matches: 19. Germline values: CDR1 MDHEN, CDR2 SYDVKM.

The chain carries TRBV24-1 and TRBJ2-3, with D possibly TRBD1 on 6 matching bases. Germline V gene sequence: CDR1 KGHDR, CDR2 SFDVKD. The CDR3 spans 15 residues. V was pared by 0 bases and J by 6 bases, with 12 bases between. CDR3 sequence reads: CATSDLSTGWDTQYF. In nucleotides, the CDR3 is TGTGCCACCAGTGATTTGAGTACAGGGTGGGATACGCAGTATTTT.

The chain is built from TRBV12-3 or TRBV12-4 and TRBJ1-2; D ambiguous. V dropped 6 bases and J dropped 7 bases, with 21 bases sitting between them. CDR3 size: 15 residues. The CDR3 region has the DNA TGTGCCAGCAGCCCAATTCAGGCGCGTTTGGGTGGCTACACCTTC. As protein: CASSPIQARLGGYTF.

This clonotype was found a few times. V usage is TRBV27 and J usage is TRBJ2-3; D may correspond to TRBD1 or TRBD2 (6 bases each). From germline, CDR1 is MNHEY and CDR2 SMNVEV (reference sequence). The CDR3 has 14 residues. The V gene lost 7 bases and the J gene lost 6 bases, with 17 bases spanning the gap. In DNA, the CDR3 is TGTGCCAGCACCGGGGGCGGTGGGGCGGATACGCAGTATTTT. Translated: CASTGGGGADTQYF.

V gene TRBV29-1 combines with J gene TRBJ2-2; a possible D gene is TRBD1 (6 bases). V was cut by 4 bases and J by 7 bases, with 10 bases left in between. CDR1 and CDR2 from the germline V gene are SQVTM and ANQGSEA. The CDR3 is made up of 12 amino acids. CDR3 sequence (DNA): TGCAGCGTTGTACAGGGTAACGGGGAGCTGTTTTTT. It specifies CSVVQGNGELFF.

This chain joins TRBV7-2 and TRBJ2-4, with TRBD1 identical over 7 bases. The CDR3 runs 12 residues. Trimming at V came to 4 bases and at J to 7 bases, leaving 1 base not matched to a gene. The germline V gene encodes CDR1 SGHTA and CDR2 FQGNSA. The CDR3 here is CASSSQGNIQYF. The CDR3 nucleotides are TGTGCCAGCAGCTCACAGGGGAACATTCAGTACTTC.